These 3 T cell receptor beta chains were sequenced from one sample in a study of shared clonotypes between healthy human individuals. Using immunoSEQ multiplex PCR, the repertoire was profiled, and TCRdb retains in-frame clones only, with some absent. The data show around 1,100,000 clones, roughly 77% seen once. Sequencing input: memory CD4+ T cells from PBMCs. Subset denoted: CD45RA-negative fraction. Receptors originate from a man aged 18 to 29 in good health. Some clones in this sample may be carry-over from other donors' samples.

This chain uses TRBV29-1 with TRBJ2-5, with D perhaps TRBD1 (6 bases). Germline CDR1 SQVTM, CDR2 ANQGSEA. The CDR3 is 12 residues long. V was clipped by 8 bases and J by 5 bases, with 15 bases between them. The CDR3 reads CSITGRTETQYF. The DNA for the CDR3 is TGCAGCATTACAGGGCGCACTGAGACCCAGTACTTC.

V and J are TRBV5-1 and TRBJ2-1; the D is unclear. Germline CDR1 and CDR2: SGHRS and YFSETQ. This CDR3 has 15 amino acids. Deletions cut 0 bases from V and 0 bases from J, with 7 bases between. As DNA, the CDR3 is TGCGCCAGCAGCTTGGCCCGGAGCTCCTACAATGAGCAGTTCTTC. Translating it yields CASSLARSSYNEQFF.

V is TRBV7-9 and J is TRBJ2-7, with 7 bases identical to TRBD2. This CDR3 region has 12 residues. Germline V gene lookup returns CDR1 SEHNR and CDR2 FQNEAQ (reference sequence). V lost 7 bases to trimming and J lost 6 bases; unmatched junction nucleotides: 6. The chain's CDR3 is CASNLGLGEQYF. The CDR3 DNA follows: TGTGCCAGCAACCTTGGACTAGGCGAGCAGTACTTC.